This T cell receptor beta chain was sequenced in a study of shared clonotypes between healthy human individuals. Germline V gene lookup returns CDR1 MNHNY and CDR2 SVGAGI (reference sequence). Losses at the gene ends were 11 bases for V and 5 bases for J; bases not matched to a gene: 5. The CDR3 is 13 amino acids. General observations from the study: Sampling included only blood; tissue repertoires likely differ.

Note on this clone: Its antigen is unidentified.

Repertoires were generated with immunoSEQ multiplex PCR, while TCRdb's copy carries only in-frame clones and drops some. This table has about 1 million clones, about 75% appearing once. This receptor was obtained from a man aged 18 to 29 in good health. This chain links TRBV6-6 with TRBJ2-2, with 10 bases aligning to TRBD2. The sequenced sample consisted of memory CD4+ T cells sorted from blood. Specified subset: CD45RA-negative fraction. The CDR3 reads CAGKREGTGELFF. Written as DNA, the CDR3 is TGTGCCGGCAAGCGGGAGGGTACCGGGGAGCTGTTTTTT.